This T cell receptor (beta chain) comes out of a study of early T cells in non-severe SARS-CoV-2 infection. As for the study in general: RNA in bulk from unsorted whole blood was sequenced, and chains were unpaired.

The CDR3 contains 14 residues. V lost 0 bases and J 4 bases, leaving 11 bases between the germline ends. Looked up from germline, CDR1 is SGHDT and CDR2 is YYEEEE. Each CDR3 protein gets one entry after TCRdb re-called the 5' RACE reads with MiXCR. The sample lists 80,000 to 95,000 distinct CDR3 sequences, roughly 17% occurring once. This clonotype has a count of ten or more. Sequences were derived from whole blood, sampled at baseline. This receptor was obtained from an adult who was a healthcare worker with PCR-confirmed SARS-CoV-2 infection or an uninfected control (not recorded which). The chain joins TRBV5-6 to TRBJ2-7; unclear D gene. The CDR3 reads CASSLGTVGYEQYF. CDR3 nucleotide sequence: TGTGCCAGCAGCTTGGGTACGGTTGGGTACGAGCAGTACTTC. The full variable domain, with the rest looked up from reference TRBV5-6 and TRBJ2-7, is DAGVTQSPTHLIKTRGQQVTLRCSPKSGHDTVSWYQQALGQGPQFIFQYYEEEERQRGNFPDRFSGHQFPNYSSELNVNALLLGDSALYLCASSLGTVGYEQYFGPGTRLTVT.